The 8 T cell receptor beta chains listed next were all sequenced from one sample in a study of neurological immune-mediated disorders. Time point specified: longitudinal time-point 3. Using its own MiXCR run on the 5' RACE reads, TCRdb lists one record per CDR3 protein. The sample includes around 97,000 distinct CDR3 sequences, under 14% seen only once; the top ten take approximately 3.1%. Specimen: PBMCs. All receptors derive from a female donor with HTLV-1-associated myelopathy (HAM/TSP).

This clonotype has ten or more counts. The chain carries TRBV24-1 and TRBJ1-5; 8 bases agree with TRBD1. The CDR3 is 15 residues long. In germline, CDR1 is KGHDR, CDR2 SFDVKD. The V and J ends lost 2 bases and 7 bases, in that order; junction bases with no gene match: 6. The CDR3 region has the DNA TGTGCCACCAGTGATTCCCAGGGGGCTTCGCAGCCCCAGCATTTT. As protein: CATSDSQGASQPQHF.

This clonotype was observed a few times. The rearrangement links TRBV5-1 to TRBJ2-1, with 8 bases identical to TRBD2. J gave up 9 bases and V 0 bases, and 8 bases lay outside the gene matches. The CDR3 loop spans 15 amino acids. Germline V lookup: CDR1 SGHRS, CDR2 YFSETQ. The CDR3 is CASSLGSGESGEQFF. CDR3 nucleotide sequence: TGCGCCAGCAGCTTGGGTAGCGGGGAATCGGGTGAGCAGTTCTTC.

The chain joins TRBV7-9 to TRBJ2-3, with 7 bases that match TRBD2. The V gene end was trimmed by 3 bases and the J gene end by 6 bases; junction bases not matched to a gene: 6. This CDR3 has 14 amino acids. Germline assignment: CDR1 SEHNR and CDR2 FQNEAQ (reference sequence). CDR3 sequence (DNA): TGTGCCAGCAGCTTTTCTAGCGGTTGGGATACGCAGTATTTT. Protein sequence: CASSFSSGWDTQYF.

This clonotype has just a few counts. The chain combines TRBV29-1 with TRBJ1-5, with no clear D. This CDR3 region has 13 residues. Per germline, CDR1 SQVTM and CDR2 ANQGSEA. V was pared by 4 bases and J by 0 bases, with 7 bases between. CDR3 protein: CSVGENSNQPQHF. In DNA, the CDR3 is TGCAGCGTTGGAGAGAATAGCAATCAGCCCCAGCATTTT.

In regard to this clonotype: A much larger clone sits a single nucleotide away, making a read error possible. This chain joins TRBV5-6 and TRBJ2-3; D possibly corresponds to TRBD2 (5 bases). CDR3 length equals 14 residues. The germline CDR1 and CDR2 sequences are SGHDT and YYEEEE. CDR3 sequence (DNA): TGTGACAGCAGCTCTGAACTAGGGACAGATACGCAGTATTTT. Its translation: CDSSSELGTDTQYF.

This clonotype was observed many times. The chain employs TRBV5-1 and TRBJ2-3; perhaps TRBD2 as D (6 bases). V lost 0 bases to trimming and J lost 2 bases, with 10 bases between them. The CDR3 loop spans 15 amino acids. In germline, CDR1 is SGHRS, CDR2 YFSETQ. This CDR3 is CASSLGAGITDTQYF. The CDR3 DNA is TGCGCCAGCAGCTTGGGCGCGGGGATCACAGATACGCAGTATTTT.

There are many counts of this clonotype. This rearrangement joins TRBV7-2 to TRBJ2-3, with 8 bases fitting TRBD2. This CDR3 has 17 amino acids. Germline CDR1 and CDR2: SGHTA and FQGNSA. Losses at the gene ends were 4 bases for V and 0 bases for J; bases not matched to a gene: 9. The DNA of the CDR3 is TGTGCCAGCAGCTCGCTTGGACTAGCCGCTAGCACAGATACGCAGTATTTT. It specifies CASSSLGLAASTDTQYF.

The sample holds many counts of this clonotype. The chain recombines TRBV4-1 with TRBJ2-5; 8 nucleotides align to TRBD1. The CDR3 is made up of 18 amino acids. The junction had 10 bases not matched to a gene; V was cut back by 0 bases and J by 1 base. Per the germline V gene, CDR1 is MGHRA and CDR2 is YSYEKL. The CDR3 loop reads CASSQERWTGSAQETQYF. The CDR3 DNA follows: TGCGCCAGCAGCCAAGAAAGATGGACAGGGTCAGCCCAAGAGACCCAGTACTTC.